This paragraph reports one T cell receptor beta chain. Its target is not known. V shed 3 bases and J shed 4 bases, with 19 bases lying between them. Looked up from germline, CDR1 is LNHNV and CDR2 is YYDKDF (reference sequence). The CDR3 covers 16 residues. Measured with immunoSEQ multiplex PCR; TCRdb has only the in-frame clones, and not every one. There are around 690,000 clones in the sample; 90% occur only once, and 30% to 35% lies in the top ten. The data derive from a study of shared clonotypes between healthy human individuals. Study-level information: There were three CD4 naive, three CD4 memory, two CD8 naive and one CD8 memory plates per donor.

Study outcomes and limitations: Memory subsets generally showed smaller estimated richness than naive subsets did.

CD45RO+ cells plus CCR7-negative CD45RA+ TemRA cells formed CD8 memory. Input material: memory CD8+ T cells from PBMCs. Regarding subset: CD45RO+ cells pooled with CCR7-negative TemRA cells. The TCR was taken from a man aged 18 to 30 in good health. Some clones in this sample may be carry-over from other donors' samples. This sequence joins TRBV15 and TRBJ2-7; possible D gene TRBD2, 5 bases. Here the CDR3 reads CATSSSIGGYRYEQYF. The DNA of the CDR3 is TGTGCCACCAGCAGCTCAATAGGCGGGTATCGGTACGAGCAGTACTTC.